A selection of T cell receptor beta chains follows, all from one sample in a study of neurological immune-mediated disorders. TCRdb recomputed calls from the 5' RACE reads with MiXCR, one row per CDR3 protein. The sample consists of some 48,000 distinct CDR3 sequences, roughly 21% of them appearing once. Source material: PBMCs. These receptors were taken from a man between 60 and 70 years old with HTLV-1-associated myelopathy (HAM/TSP). Each CDR3 is given without its conserved first and last residue. Rows may omit the clone size; those that give it use once, few, many or a size class.

TRBJ2-5	TRBV5-1	few	ASSLSPQETQY
TRBJ1-5	TRBV7-9	many	ASSLNGGDSQPQH
TRBJ2-6	TRBV7-9	many	ASSLAWDRVTAGANVLT
TRBJ2-5	TRBV10-3	NA	AISESLAGGDQETQY
TRBJ1-5	TRBV29-1	many	SASDTDNQPQH
TRBJ2-6	TRBV5-1	many	ASSLYPASGANVLT
TRBJ2-7	TRBV5-1	NA	ASSLVGGNYEQY
TRBJ1-3	TRBV5-4	many	ASSLATASGGNTIY
TRBJ2-7	TRBV28	many	ASSLNQGAYEQY
TRBJ2-3	TRBV20-1	many	SATPGTQNTQY
TRBJ2-3	TRBV20-1	many	SAGGLAGTSTDTQY
TRBJ2-2	TRBV3-1	NA	ASSQANTGELF
TRBJ1-1	TRBV6-1	few	ASSAKTGGTEAF
TRBJ2-7	TRBV5-1	many	ASSLARSMTGGYEQY
TRBJ2-1	TRBV20-1	many	SARAGTNYNEQF
TRBJ2-2	TRBV5-1	many	ASSLAEQGRDGELF
TRBJ1-6	TRBV3-1	many	ASSLSENSPLH
TRBJ2-1	TRBV28	many	ASTLGGTGGWNEQF
TRBJ2-7	TRBV20-1	many	SAYPTSGSYEQY
TRBJ1-5	TRBV24-1	many	ATSDLFGRGNQPQH
TRBJ2-3	TRBV20-1	many	SASFGSSGATDTQY
TRBJ2-1	TRBV5-1	many	ASSSGLAGVGSNEQF
TRBJ2-1	TRBV12-3/TRBV12-4	many	ASSLRSSGRESSYNEQF
TRBJ2-1	TRBV5-1	many	ASSPGTSGKYNEQF
TRBJ2-1	TRBV4-1	many	ASSQLQREGLF
TRBJ2-1	TRBV5-1	many	ASRLAQNNEQF
TRBJ2-1	TRBV20-1	many	SATGRAVYNEQF
TRBJ2-2	TRBV6-2/TRBV6-3	many	ASRLGNAGELF
TRBJ1-4	TRBV7-2	few	ASSARPTTNEKLF
TRBJ2-5	TRBV5-1	many	ASSSQETQY
TRBJ1-1	TRBV10-3	many	AISENRGGGTEAF
TRBJ2-2	TRBV5-1	many	ASSVPTAGELF
TRBJ1-1	TRBV6-6	many	ASSYGIGAEAF
TRBJ2-3	TRBV5-1	many	ASSSGTNTDTQY
TRBJ1-2	TRBV2	many	ASSEDLGSGYT
TRBJ2-7	TRBV4-1	many	ASSQDLDRDYYEQY
TRBJ2-3	TRBV7-2	NA	ASSLGQGFTDTQY
TRBJ2-3	TRBV29-1	medium-sized	SVEGQGKDTQY
TRBJ2-6	TRBV4-2	many	ASSQEGDSGANVLT
TRBJ2-5	TRBV10-3	many	AISEARGSTETQY
TRBJ1-1	TRBV7-3	many	ASSLMGTGEAF
TRBJ1-1	TRBV4-1	many	ASSVTGRSEAF
TRBJ1-5	TRBV10-1	many	ASRRSLGNQPQH
TRBJ2-3	TRBV7-9	many	AGVGGGPSDTQY
TRBJ2-7	TRBV12-3/TRBV12-4	many	ASSAPGVLRPKQY
TRBJ2-2	TRBV5-1	many	ASSLSRESGELF
TRBJ2-3	TRBV3-1	once	ASSLSAGTTDTQY
TRBJ1-3	TRBV5-5	many	ASSLSASGNTIY
TRBJ2-3	TRBV10-1	NA	ASSEAREPDTQY
TRBJ2-1	TRBV29-1	NA	SVDGLAVPYLYNNEQF
TRBJ2-7	TRBV29-1	many	SIGDGTYEQY
TRBJ2-1	TRBV3-1	many	ASSKGTSGTSVGEQF
TRBJ2-3	TRBV11-2	many	ASSRTSGYTDTQY
TRBJ2-1	TRBV29-1	many	SVDLAEQF